A selection of T cell receptor beta chains follows, all from one sample in a study of post-analysis software for immune sequencing data. Via MiXCR, TCRdb re-called the PCR reads, giving one row per CDR3 protein. In the table there are under 200,000 distinct CDR3 sequences, around 29% of which are singletons. The specimen was blood. The source is a girl aged 2-17 years with multiple sclerosis. CDR3s include the opening cysteine and the closing phenylalanine or tryptophan. The order of the fields is clone size, D gene, J gene, V gene, CDR3 DNA, CDR3 protein. The D gene is left open where the match is weak. The size field is filled for only some rows; it gives once, few, many or a size class.

size: many; D: TRBD1; J: TRBJ1-2; V: TRBV5-1; DNA: TGCGCCAGCAGCGGGGGACAGGGTCAGAACTATGGCTACACCTTC; CDR3: CASSGGQGQNYGYTF
size: -; D: -; J: TRBJ2-1; V: TRBV7-2; DNA: TGTGCCAGCAGCTTTTACAATGAGCAGTTCTTC; CDR3: CASSFYNEQFF
size: -; D: -; J: TRBJ2-7; V: TRBV6-1; DNA: TGTGCCAGCAGTGAGGGGGCGCCCTACGAGCAGTACTTC; CDR3: CASSEGAPYEQYF
size: few; D: -; J: TRBJ2-5; V: TRBV18; DNA: TGTGCCAGCTCACCAAAGGAAGGACTGCCCCAAGAGACCCAGTACTTC; CDR3: CASSPKEGLPQETQYF
size: many; D: TRBD2; J: TRBJ2-3; V: TRBV7-2; DNA: TGTGCCAGCAGCACTAGCGGGCCAGATACGCAGTATTTT; CDR3: CASSTSGPDTQYF
size: few; D: TRBD1; J: TRBJ1-4; V: TRBV5-5; DNA: TGTGCCAGCAGCTTGGGACCGACAGGGAGCGAAAAACGGTTTTTT; CDR3: CASSLGPTGSEKRFF
size: -; D: -; J: TRBJ2-7; V: TRBV3-1; DNA: TGTGCCAGCAGCCGAGGTCGAAGCGCCGAGCAGTACTTC; CDR3: CASSRGRSAEQYF
size: -; D: -; J: TRBJ1-6; V: TRBV6-6; DNA: TGTGCCCGCACCGGGGCCTATAATTCACCCCTCCACTTT; CDR3: CARTGAYNSPLHF
size: -; D: -; J: TRBJ1-2; V: TRBV6-2/TRBV6-3; DNA: TGTGCCAGCACCCACGGCTATGGCTACACCTTC; CDR3: CASTHGYGYTF
size: many; D: -; J: TRBJ2-5; V: TRBV20-1; DNA: TGCAGTGCTAGGTCCGGGCTTGAGACCCAGTACTTC; CDR3: CSARSGLETQYF
size: many; D: -; J: TRBJ2-1; V: TRBV20-1; DNA: TGCAGTGCTCCTACCTACAATGAGCAGTTCTTC; CDR3: CSAPTYNEQFF
size: few; D: TRBD1; J: TRBJ2-5; V: TRBV6-2/TRBV6-3; DNA: TGTGCCAGCAGCCTTCCGGGACAGGGTGGCGAGACCCAGTACTTC; CDR3: CASSLPGQGGETQYF
size: few; D: -; J: TRBJ1-5; V: TRBV20-1; DNA: TGCAGTGCTTGGACAGCCAGTAGCAATCAGCCCCAGCATTTT; CDR3: CSAWTASSNQPQHF
size: few; D: -; J: TRBJ1-1; V: TRBV12-3/TRBV12-4; DNA: TGTGCCAGCAGTGACCGGACAATCATGAACACTGAAGCTTTCTTT; CDR3: CASSDRTIMNTEAFF
size: once; D: TRBD1; J: TRBJ2-7; V: TRBV12-3/TRBV12-4; DNA: TGTGCCAACAGTCCAACAGGGGCCCTCGGGTACGAGCAGTACTTC; CDR3: CANSPTGALGYEQYF
size: -; D: -; J: TRBJ1-2; V: TRBV20-1; DNA: TGCAGTGCTCCCCGGGACACCCCTAACTATGGCTACACCTTC; CDR3: CSAPRDTPNYGYTF
size: many; D: -; J: TRBJ2-6; V: TRBV4-1; DNA: TGCGCCAGCAGTTGGACTGGGGGGTCCCTCTCTGGGGCCAACGTCCTGACTTTC; CDR3: CASSWTGGSLSGANVLTF
size: -; D: TRBD1; J: TRBJ2-2; V: TRBV10-1; DNA: TGCGCCAGCGGGACAGCGGGGGAGCTGTTTTTT; CDR3: CASGTAGELFF
size: once; D: TRBD1; J: TRBJ1-1; V: TRBV18; DNA: TGTGCCAGCTCACTCGGGACAGGGGGCCTCGCTGAAGCTTTCTTT; CDR3: CASSLGTGGLAEAFF
size: -; D: TRBD2; J: TRBJ2-1; V: TRBV2; DNA: TGTGCCAGCAGGCTGGGGACTAGCGGCTCCTACAATGAGCAGTTCTTC; CDR3: CASRLGTSGSYNEQFF
size: -; D: -; J: TRBJ1-1; V: TRBV28; DNA: TGTGCCAGCAAGGTGGCCGGGTCAATCGGGAACACTGAAGCTTTCTTT; CDR3: CASKVAGSIGNTEAFF
size: many; D: -; J: TRBJ2-1; V: TRBV30; DNA: TGTGCCTGGATGAAAGGGGGTACTTACAATGAGCAGTTCTTC; CDR3: CAWMKGGTYNEQFF
size: -; D: TRBD2; J: TRBJ2-3; V: TRBV7-8; DNA: TGTGCCAGCAGCTTATATGGGGAGGGGAGCACAGATACGCAGTATTTT; CDR3: CASSLYGEGSTDTQYF
size: many; D: -; J: TRBJ2-7; V: TRBV10-2; DNA: TGCGCCAGCAGTGTCGCGGTGGCCTACGAGCAGTACTTC; CDR3: CASSVAVAYEQYF
size: many; D: -; J: TRBJ1-1; V: TRBV14; DNA: TGTGCCAGCAGCCGTGCCGGCATGAACACTGAAGCTTTCTTT; CDR3: CASSRAGMNTEAFF